This TCR beta chain derives from a study of blood T cell repertoires in COVID-19. Study context: Acute and convalescent COVID-19 specimens originated in the United States, Italy and Spain. The cDNA or gDNA used as material had been derived from T cells, B-cell-depleted T cells, or PBMCs.

The authors' processing: Amplification with reference gene primers provided the estimates of nucleated cell counts. Profiled with immunoSEQ multiplex PCR; TCRdb holds only in-frame clones, not every one. D and trimming were read from the DNA, whereas the V and J calls and clone size are those reported in that table. Of about 210,000 clones listed, roughly nine tenths are singletons. Germline-derived CDR1 and CDR2 are KGHSH and LQKENI. The CDR3 has 15 residues. V was clipped by 4 bases and J by 5 bases, with 17 bases between them. Sample: peripheral blood. The rearrangement uses TRBV18 and TRBJ1-2; D possibly corresponds to TRBD1 (5 bases). This receptor was taken from a man aged 35 to 55 with acute or convalescent COVID-19. CDR3 residues: CASSRTRQGDYGYTF. As DNA, the CDR3 is TGTGCCAGCTCACGGACCAGGCAAGGGGATTATGGCTACACCTTC.